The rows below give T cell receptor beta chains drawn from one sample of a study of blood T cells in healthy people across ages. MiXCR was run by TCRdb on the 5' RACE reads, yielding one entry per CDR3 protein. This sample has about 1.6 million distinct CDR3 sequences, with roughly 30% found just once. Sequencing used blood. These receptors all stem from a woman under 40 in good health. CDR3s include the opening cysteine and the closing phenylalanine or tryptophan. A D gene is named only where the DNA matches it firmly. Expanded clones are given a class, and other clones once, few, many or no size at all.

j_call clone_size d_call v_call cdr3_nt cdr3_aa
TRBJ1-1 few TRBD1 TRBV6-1 TGTGCCAGCAGTGTTTTCGGGACAGCGAACACTGAAGCTTTCTTT CASSVFGTANTEAFF
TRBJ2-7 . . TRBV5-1 TGCGCCAGCACCTTGGGGGCAGGGACCTCCTACGAGCAGTACTTC CASTLGAGTSYEQYF
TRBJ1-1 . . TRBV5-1 TGCGCCAGCAGCTTGCCCAAATCCACTGAAGCTTTCTTT CASSLPKSTEAFF
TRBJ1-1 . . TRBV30 TGTGCCTGGAACGAGGGCGCTGAAGCTTTCTTT CAWNEGAEAFF
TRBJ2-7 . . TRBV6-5 TGTGCCAGCAGTTACTCGGGGGGGCTCGACGAGCAGTACTTC CASSYSGGLDEQYF
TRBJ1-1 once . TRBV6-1 TGTGCCAGCAGTGCCAATGAAACTCCTGAAGCTTTCTTT CASSANETPEAFF
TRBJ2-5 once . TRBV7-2 TGTGCCGGCAGCTTAGAGCTCCTGAGAACCCAGTACTTC CAGSLELLRTQYF
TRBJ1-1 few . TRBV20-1 TGCAGTGCGAGCGCCTCCACTGAAGCTTTCTTT CSASASTEAFF
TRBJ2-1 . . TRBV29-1 TGCAGCTCCCACGGGGAAAGCTACAATGAGCAGTTCTTC CSSHGESYNEQFF
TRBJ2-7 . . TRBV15 TGTGCCACCAGCCCAAAGCGGGCTCTTCGGGGAACAGACGAGCAGTACTTC CATSPKRALRGTDEQYF
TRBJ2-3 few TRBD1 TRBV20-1 TGCAGTGCTAGGAGTGGGACAGGGGACTATGTGGATACGCAGTATTTT CSARSGTGDYVDTQYF
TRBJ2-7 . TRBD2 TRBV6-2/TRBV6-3 TGTGCCAGCAGTCCGCCGCCGGGAGGGACCTACGAGCAGTACTTC CASSPPPGGTYEQYF
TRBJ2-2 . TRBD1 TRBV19 TGTGCCAGTAGTATCGGGACAGGGATCGGGGAGCTGTTTTTT CASSIGTGIGELFF
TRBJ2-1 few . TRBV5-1 TGCGCCAGCAGCTTGTGGGTTACAAGCTCCTACAATGAGCAGTTCTTC CASSLWVTSSYNEQFF
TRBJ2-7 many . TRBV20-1 TGCAGTGCTAGAGACCCCCGGACTACCTACGAGCAGTACTTC CSARDPRTTYEQYF
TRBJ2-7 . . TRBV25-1 TGTGCCAGCAGTGCTCAGGGGACCTACGAGCAGTACTTC CASSAQGTYEQYF
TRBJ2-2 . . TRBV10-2 TGCGCCAGCAGGACTACCGGGGAGCTGTTTTTT CASRTTGELFF
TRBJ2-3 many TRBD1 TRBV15 TGTGCCATCTCATCCGGGACAGGGGCGACAGATACGCAGTATTTT CAISSGTGATDTQYF
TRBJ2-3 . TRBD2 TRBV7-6 TGTGCCAGCAGCCCTACTAGCGGGAGGTGGGGCACAGATACGCAGTATTTT CASSPTSGRWGTDTQYF
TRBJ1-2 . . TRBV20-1 TGCAGTGCTAGAGATTTTTCCTCCAACCCCAGGGGCGGCGGTCTTAATGGTTACACCTTC CSARDFSSNPRGGGLNGYTF
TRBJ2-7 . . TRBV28 TGTGCCAGCAGACTTCAACCGTTAGTAGCCTCCTACGAGCAGTACTTC CASRLQPLVASYEQYF
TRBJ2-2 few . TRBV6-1 TGTGCCAGCAGCCCACTGACAGTTAACACCGGGGAGCTGTTTTTT CASSPLTVNTGELFF
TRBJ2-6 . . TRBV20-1 TGCAGTGCTAGTCGCTTAGCGGCAGGGGCCAACGTCCGGACTTTC CSASRLAAGANVRTF
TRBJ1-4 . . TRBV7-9 TGTGCCAGCAGCTTAGCCGGGTTGGGCAGGGGCGAAAAACTGTTTTTT CASSLAGLGRGEKLFF
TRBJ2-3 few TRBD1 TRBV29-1 TGCAGCGTTGGACCGGACAGGGGGAAAACTAGCACAGATACGCAGTATTTT CSVGPDRGKTSTDTQYF
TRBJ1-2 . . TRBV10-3 TGTGCCATCAGTGAGAGAGGGGACACTCAAGTGGACTATGGCTACACCTTC CAISERGDTQVDYGYTF
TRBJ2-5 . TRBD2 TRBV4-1 TGCGCCAGCAGCCCGTGGACTAGCGGGGGGGCCGGAGCAGAGACCAAGTACTTC CASSPWTSGGAGAETKYF
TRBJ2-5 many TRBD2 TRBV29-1 TGCAGCGTCAAGGGTGGACTAGGGACTATTCAGACCCAGTACTTC CSVKGGLGTIQTQYF
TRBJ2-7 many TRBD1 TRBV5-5 TGTGCCAGCACCAAGGGGACCGGGACAGGAGCCTACGAGCAGTACTTC CASTKGTGTGAYEQYF
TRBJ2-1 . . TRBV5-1 TGCGCCAGCAGCTCGGCAGGGGAAGCCTACAATGAGCAGTTCTTC CASSSAGEAYNEQFF
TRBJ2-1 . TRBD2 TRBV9 TGTGCCAGCAGCCGCGGGGGGGGTGGTGGGGTCGATGAGCAGTTCTTC CASSRGGGGGVDEQFF
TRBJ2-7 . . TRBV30 TGTGCCTGGAGGTGGGGCAGGGCCTACGAGCAGTACTTC CAWRWGRAYEQYF
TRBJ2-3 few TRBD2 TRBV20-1 TGCAGTGCTACGAAGGCTAGCGGTTGGACAGATACGCAGTATTTT CSATKASGWTDTQYF
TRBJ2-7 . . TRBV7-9 TGTGCCAGCAGCTCAGTCGACAGATCCTACGAGCAGTACTTC CASSSVDRSYEQYF
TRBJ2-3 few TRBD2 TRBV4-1 TGCGCCAGCAGCCAAGATTTGGCTAGCGGGGGTCACACAGATACGCAGTATTTT CASSQDLASGGHTDTQYF
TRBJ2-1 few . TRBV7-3 TGTGCCAGCAGCTTAGGACACCCCTCCTACAATGAGCAGTTCTTC CASSLGHPSYNEQFF
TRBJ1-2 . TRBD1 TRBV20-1 TGCAGTGCTAGAGCGACCCCGGGACAGGGATTCGATGGCTACACCTTC CSARATPGQGFDGYTF
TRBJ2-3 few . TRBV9 TGTGCCAGCAGCGTAGCTTCCTGGGTAGCAGATACGCAGTATTTT CASSVASWVADTQYF
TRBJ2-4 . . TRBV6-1 TGTGCCAGCAGTGGCTACAGGGATGCCAAAAACATTCAGTACTTC CASSGYRDAKNIQYF
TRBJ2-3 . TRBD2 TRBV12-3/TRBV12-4 TGTGCCAGCAGCGAGCATTCAGCGGGAGGGGCGGGTACGCAGTATTTT CASSEHSAGGAGTQYF
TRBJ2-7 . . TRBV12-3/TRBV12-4 TGTGCCAGCAGTTGGGCCCACGAGCAGTACTTC CASSWAHEQYF
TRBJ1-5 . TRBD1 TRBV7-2 TGTGCCAGCAGCCCGACGACAGGGATCTATAGCAATCAGCCCCAGCATTTT CASSPTTGIYSNQPQHF
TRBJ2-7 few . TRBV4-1 TGCGCCAGCAGCCTCCAAGGCCGGGGAGGAAACCTATCCTACGAGCAGTACTTC CASSLQGRGGNLSYEQYF
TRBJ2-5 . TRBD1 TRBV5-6 TGTGCCAGCAGCTCCCGTCCAGGGGGCCAAGAGATCCAGTACTTC CASSSRPGGQEIQYF
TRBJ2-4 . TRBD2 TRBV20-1 TGCAGTGCACCGCCTAGCGGGAGTAGTTACGGGCAGTACTTC CSAPPSGSSYGQYF